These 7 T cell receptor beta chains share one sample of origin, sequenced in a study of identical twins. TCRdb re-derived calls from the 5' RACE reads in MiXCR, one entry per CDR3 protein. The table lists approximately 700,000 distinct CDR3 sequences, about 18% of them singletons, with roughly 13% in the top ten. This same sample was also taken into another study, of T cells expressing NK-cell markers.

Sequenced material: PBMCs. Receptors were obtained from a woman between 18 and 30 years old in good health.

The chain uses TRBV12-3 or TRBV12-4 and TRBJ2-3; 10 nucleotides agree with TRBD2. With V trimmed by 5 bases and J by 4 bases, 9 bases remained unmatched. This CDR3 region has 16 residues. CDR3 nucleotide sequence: TGTGCCAGCAGTCCCGGCCCTAGCGGGAGTTCAGATACGCAGTATTTT. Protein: CASSPGPSGSSDTQYF.

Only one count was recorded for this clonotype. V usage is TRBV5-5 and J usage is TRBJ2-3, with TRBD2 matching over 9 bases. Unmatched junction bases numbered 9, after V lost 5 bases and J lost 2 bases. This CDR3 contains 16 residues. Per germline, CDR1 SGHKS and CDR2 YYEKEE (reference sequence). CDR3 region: CASRERGATPTDTQYF. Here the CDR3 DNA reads TGTGCCAGCAGGGAGCGGGGGGCAACTCCCACAGATACGCAGTATTTT.

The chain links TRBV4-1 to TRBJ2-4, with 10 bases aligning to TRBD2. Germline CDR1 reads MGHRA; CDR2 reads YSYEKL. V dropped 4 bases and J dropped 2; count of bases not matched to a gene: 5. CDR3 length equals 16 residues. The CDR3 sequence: CASSPGTSAPKNIQYF. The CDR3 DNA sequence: TGCGCCAGCAGCCCGGGGACTAGCGCGCCCAAAAACATTCAGTACTTC.

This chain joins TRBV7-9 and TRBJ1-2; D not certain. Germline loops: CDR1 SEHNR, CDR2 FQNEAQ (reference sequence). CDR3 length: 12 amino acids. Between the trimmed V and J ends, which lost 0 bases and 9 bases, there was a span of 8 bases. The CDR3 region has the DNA TGTGCCAGCAGCTTAGCGACCTCAAGCTACACCTTC. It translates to CASSLATSSYTF.

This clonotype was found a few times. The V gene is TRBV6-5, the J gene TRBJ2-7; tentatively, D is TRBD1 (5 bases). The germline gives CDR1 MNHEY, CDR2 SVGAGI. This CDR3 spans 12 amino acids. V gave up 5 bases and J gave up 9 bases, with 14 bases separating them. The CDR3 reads CASSLLQGRQYF. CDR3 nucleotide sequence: TGTGCCAGCAGTCTACTCCAGGGTAGGCAGTACTTC.

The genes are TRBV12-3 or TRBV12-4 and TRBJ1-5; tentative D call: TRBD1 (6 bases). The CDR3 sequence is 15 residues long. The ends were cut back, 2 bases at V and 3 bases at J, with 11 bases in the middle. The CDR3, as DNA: TGTGCCAGCAGTTTATACGGGACACCCAATCAGCCCCAGCATTTT. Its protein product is CASSLYGTPNQPQHF.

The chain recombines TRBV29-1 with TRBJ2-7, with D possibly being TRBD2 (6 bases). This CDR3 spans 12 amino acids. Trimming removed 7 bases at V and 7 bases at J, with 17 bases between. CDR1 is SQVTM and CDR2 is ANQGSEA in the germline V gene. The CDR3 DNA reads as TGCAGCGCAAGGCGGGGCGCGGGGGAGCAGTACTTC. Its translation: CSARRGAGEQYF.